The clone carrying this T cell receptor (beta chain) has more than one count but fewer than ten. Its matching antigen is unknown. The data belong to a study of T-cell reconstitution after alpha-beta-depleted transplantation in children. Preparation of the TCRbeta library used unique molecular identifiers. TCRdb recomputed calls from the PCR reads with MiXCR, one row per CDR3 protein. The sample includes about 1,000,000 distinct CDR3 sequences, about 30% of them seen just once. The CDR3 totals 16 residues. V was cut by 6 bases and J by 2 bases, with 16 bases left in between. Whole-study findings and limits: Several hundred graft clones that had expanded were reportedly the source of alpha-beta T cells about two months after transplant. T-cell numbers and diversity, one year after transplant, stemmed largely from T cells that were newly produced. Elevated TCRbeta diversity at day 60 was traced, in some patients, to surviving recipient T cells and thymic progenitors.

The J gene is TRBJ2-2, the V gene TRBV12-3 or TRBV12-4; D might be TRBD1 (6 bases). This clonotype was obtained from a boy in the first two years of life who had a stem cell transplant for SCID, so the T cells may come from the graft donor. Here the sequenced sample was PBMCs, mostly from graft donor cells, taken 360 days after TCRalphabeta/CD19-depleted stem cell transplant. The CDR3 DNA is TGTGCCAGCAGCGATAATGGACAGCTTAACACCGGGGAGCTGTTTTTT. This encodes CASSDNGQLNTGELFF.